This entry concerns a single TCR beta chain. Researchers ran the PCR with 60 Vbeta and 13 Jbeta primers. Repertoires were generated with immunoSEQ multiplex PCR, while TCRdb's copy carries only in-frame clones and drops some. The repertoire holds around 130,000 clones, with 81% as singletons. This CDR3 is built from 16 residues. Germline CDR1 is LNHDA and CDR2 is SQIVND (reference sequence). The ends lost 4 bases at V and 0 bases at J; junction bases unmatched: 4. The record originates from a study of cytomegalovirus exposure and HLA in healthy donors. The J gene is TRBJ1-3, the V gene TRBV19, with 9 positions matching TRBD1. The sample taken for sequencing was PBMCs. This clonotype was obtained from a man between 18 and 29 years old in good health and CMV-seronegative. In nucleotides, the CDR3 is TGTGCCAGTAGTACCCCGACAGGGGGCTCTGGAAACACCATATATTTT. Translation gives CASSTPTGGSGNTIYF.